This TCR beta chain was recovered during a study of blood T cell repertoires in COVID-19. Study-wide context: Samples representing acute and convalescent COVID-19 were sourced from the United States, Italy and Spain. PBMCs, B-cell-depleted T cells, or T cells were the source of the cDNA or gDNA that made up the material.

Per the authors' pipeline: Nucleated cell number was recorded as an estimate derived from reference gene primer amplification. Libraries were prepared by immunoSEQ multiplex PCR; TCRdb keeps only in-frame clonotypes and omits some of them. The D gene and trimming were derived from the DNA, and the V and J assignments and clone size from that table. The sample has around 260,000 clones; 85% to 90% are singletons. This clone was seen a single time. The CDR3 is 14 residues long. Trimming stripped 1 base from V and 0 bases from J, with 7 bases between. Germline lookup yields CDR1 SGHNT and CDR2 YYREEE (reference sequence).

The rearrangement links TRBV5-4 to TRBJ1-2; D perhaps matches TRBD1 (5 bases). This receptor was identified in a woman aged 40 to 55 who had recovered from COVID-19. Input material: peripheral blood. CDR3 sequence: CASSLSRANYGYTF. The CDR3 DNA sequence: TGTGCCAGCAGCTTGTCCAGGGCTAACTATGGCTACACCTTC.